This T cell receptor beta chain is from a study of identifying expanded T cells in peripheral blood. Trimming took off 3 bases at V and 0 bases at J, with 11 bases between the two ends. Germline V CDR1 and CDR2: ENHRY, SYGVKD. The CDR3 covers 15 residues. TCRdb's table, derived via immunoSEQ multiplex PCR, lists solely in-frame clones and lacks some. The repertoire holds about 82,000 clones, with 70% to 90% as singletons. The sequence was obtained from a person between 18 and 75 years old in good health. The chain couples TRBV10-3 to TRBJ2-5, with TRBD2 as a possible D gene (6 bases). What was sequenced was blood. The CDR3 here is CAISDPTRNQETQYF. CDR3 DNA sequence: TGTGCCATCAGTGACCCGACTAGGAACCAAGAGACCCAGTACTTC.